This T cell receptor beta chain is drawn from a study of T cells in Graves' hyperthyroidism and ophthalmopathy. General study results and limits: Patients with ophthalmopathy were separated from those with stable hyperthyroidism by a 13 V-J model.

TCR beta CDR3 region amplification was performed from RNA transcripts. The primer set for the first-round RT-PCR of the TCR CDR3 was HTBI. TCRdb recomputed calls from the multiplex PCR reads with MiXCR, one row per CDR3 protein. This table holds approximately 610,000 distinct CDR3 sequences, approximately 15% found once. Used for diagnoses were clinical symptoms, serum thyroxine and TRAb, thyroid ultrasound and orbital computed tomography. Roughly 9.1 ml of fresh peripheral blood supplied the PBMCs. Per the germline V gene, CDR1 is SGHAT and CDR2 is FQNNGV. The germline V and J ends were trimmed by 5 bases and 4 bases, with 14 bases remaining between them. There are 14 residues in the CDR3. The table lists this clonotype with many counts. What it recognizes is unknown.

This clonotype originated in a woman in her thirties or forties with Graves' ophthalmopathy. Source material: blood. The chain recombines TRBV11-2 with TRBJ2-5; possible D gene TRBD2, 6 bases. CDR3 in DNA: TGTGCCAGCAGCCGGAGGGGTTCCGCAGAGACCCAGTACTTC. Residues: CASSRRGSAETQYF.